This is a list of T cell receptor beta chains from one sample in a study of blood T cell repertoires in COVID-19. Method: immunoSEQ multiplex PCR; TCRdb's copy keeps in-frame clones and lacks some. Found here are 170,000 or so clones, 85% to 90% of them singletons; the top ten hold 5.5% to 7%. Material: peripheral blood. These receptors came from a man aged 45-60 years with active or convalescent COVID-19. Both conserved end residues are part of each CDR3. D genes are given only for firm matches. Only part of the rows carry a size: once, few, many, or a class if the clone is expanded.

>TRBV9|TRBJ2-3|TRBD1|NA
CASSVDRGTGPTDTQYF
TGTGCCAGCAGCGTAGATCGAGGGACAGGGCCCACAGATACGCAGTATTTT
>TRBV6-5|TRBJ1-5|NA|once
CASSLSNQPQHF
TGTGCCAGCAGTCTCAGTAATCAGCCCCAGCATTTT
>TRBV27|TRBJ1-2|NA|NA
CASRAGVEGYGYTF
TGTGCCAGCAGAGCCGGGGTTGAGGGCTATGGCTACACCTTC
>TRBV5-4|TRBJ2-2|TRBD2|NA
CASSSGGPGELFF
TGTGCCAGCAGCTCGGGGGGTCCCGGGGAGCTGTTTTTT
>TRBV11-3|TRBJ1-1|TRBD1|NA
CASSPGDSRSKAFF
TGTGCCAGCAGCCCGGGGGACAGCCGCTCTAAAGCTTTCTTT
>TRBV4-2|TRBJ2-3|NA|NA
CASSQDRTQYF
TGTGCCAGCAGCCAAGACAGGACGCAGTATTTT
>TRBV6-5|TRBJ2-1|TRBD1|NA
CASSYPTGGSLSEQFF
TGTGCCAGCAGTTACCCGACAGGGGGATCTTTAAGTGAGCAGTTCTTC
>TRBV9|TRBJ1-2|NA|NA
CASSVRQVDNGYTF
TGTGCCAGCAGCGTACGTCAGGTCGACAATGGCTACACCTTC
>TRBV6-2/TRBV6-3|TRBJ2-5|NA|NA
CASSVTGTTEETQYF
TGTGCCAGCAGTGTGACAGGAACAACGGAGGAGACCCAGTACTTC
>TRBV9|TRBJ2-3|NA|NA
CASSRRSSTDTQYF
TGTGCCAGCAGCCGGAGGAGTAGCACAGATACGCAGTATTTT
>TRBV7-8|TRBJ2-7|TRBD2|NA
CASSRGGGYEQYF
TGTGCCAGCAGCCGCGGGGGGGGCTACGAGCAGTACTTC
>TRBV7-3|TRBJ2-1|TRBD1|NA
CASSNAIPGQVRRSYNEQFF
TGTGCCAGCAGCAATGCTATCCCGGGACAGGTTCGGCGCTCCTACAATGAGCAGTTCTTC
>TRBV7-9|TRBJ2-5|NA|few
CASSLALASQETQYF
TGTGCCAGCAGCTTAGCGCTGGCTAGCCAAGAGACCCAGTACTTC
>TRBV5-1|TRBJ1-1|TRBD1|NA
CASSPSGQGTFEAFF
TGCGCCAGCAGCCCGAGTGGACAGGGGACTTTTGAAGCTTTCTTT
>TRBV11-3|TRBJ2-7|NA|NA
CASSLVQLGISVQYF
TGTGCCAGCAGCTTAGTTCAATTGGGCATTTCGGTGCAGTACTTC
>TRBV9|TRBJ2-7|NA|NA
CASSVAGAGEQYF
TGTGCCAGCAGCGTAGCTGGGGCCGGTGAGCAGTACTTC
>TRBV9|TRBJ2-5|TRBD2|NA
CASSVDPGGGAETQYF
TGTGCCAGCAGCGTAGACCCGGGCGGGGGGGCGGAGACCCAGTACTTC
>TRBV7-2|TRBJ2-1|NA|NA
CASGIRREYNEQFF
TGTGCCAGCGGCATACGACGGGAATACAATGAGCAGTTCTTC
>TRBV10-3|TRBJ1-6|NA|NA
CAISELRKDSPLHF
TGTGCCATCAGTGAGTTGAGGAAGGATTCACCCCTCCACTTT
>TRBV6-6|TRBJ1-4|TRBD1|few
CASSWTGGDEKLFF
TGTGCCAGCAGTTGGACAGGGGGCGATGAAAAACTGTTTTTT